This T cell receptor beta chain appears in the sequencing data of a study of T cell responses to AZD1222 COVID-19 vaccine. About this clone itself: The target antigen is unknown.

Unmatched junction bases numbered 5, after V lost 6 bases and J lost 7 bases. The germline V gene encodes CDR1 KGHSH and CDR2 LQKENI. The CDR3 loop spans 14 amino acids. Assay: immunoSEQ multiplex PCR; the TCRdb copy retains only in-frame clones and omits some. This table has roughly 150,000 clones, 80% to 90% appearing once. Whole-study results and caveats: Regions 160-218 and 743-854 held dominance among vaccine-associated CD4 TCRs, which spanned spike. Clonal diversity was possibly underestimated; the donors were predominantly white British and more often female. As reported, nearly half of all spike-specific TCRs target variant regions that are unmutated. All repertoire sampling was performed exclusively after the peak T cell response.

The sequence was collected from an adult in good health. The sample consisted of peripheral blood, taken on day 0 of AZD1222 vaccination. This chain joins TRBV18 and TRBJ1-6; 8 bases line up with TRBD1. CDR3 residues: CASSGTGRNSPLHF. The CDR3 nucleotides are TGTGCCAGCTCCGGGACAGGCCGGAATTCACCCCTCCACTTT.